This is a list of T cell receptor beta chains from one sample in a study of blood T cell repertoires in COVID-19. Libraries were prepared by immunoSEQ multiplex PCR; TCRdb keeps only in-frame clonotypes and omits some of them. The table records 150,000 to 200,000 clones, more than 70% of them present only once. Sequencing was carried out using peripheral blood. These receptor sequences come from a man aged 40-50 years with active or convalescent COVID-19. CDR3s include the opening cysteine and the closing phenylalanine or tryptophan. A D gene is named only where the DNA matches it firmly. Some rows have no size entry. The others give once, few or many, or a class for an expanded clone.

J gene: TRBJ1-1; V gene: TRBV5-1; D gene: TRBD1; clone size: once; CDR3 DNA: TGCGCCAGCAGCGCCGGACAGGTTAACACTGAAGCTTTCTTT; CDR3 protein: CASSAGQVNTEAFF
J gene: TRBJ1-2; V gene: TRBV30; D gene: NA; clone size: NA; CDR3 DNA: TGTGCCTGGAGTTGGTCGGGGAGGGGTGAACTTGGCTACACCTTC; CDR3 protein: CAWSWSGRGELGYTF
J gene: TRBJ1-1; V gene: TRBV19; D gene: NA; clone size: NA; CDR3 DNA: TGTGCCAGTAGTATAAATATAGGGAGCACTGAAGCTTTCTTT; CDR3 protein: CASSINIGSTEAFF
J gene: TRBJ1-1; V gene: TRBV4-2; D gene: NA; clone size: NA; CDR3 DNA: TGTGCCAGCAGCCAAATCCGTGGGGCAGGGGAATGGATTTGGACTGAAGCTTTCTTT; CDR3 protein: CASSQIRGAGEWIWTEAFF
J gene: TRBJ1-5; V gene: TRBV27; D gene: NA; clone size: NA; CDR3 DNA: TGTGCCAGCAGTTTAATGGGGAGGGGTGCGGATCAGCCCCAGCATTTT; CDR3 protein: CASSLMGRGADQPQHF
J gene: TRBJ1-6; V gene: TRBV9; D gene: TRBD1; clone size: once; CDR3 DNA: TGTGCCAGCAACTTAGGACAGGGGGGTAATTCACCCCTCCACTTT; CDR3 protein: CASNLGQGGNSPLHF
J gene: TRBJ1-3; V gene: TRBV9; D gene: NA; clone size: NA; CDR3 DNA: TGTGCCAGCAGCCCACTAGCCGGGCCAAAGGGCGGAAACACCATATATTTT; CDR3 protein: CASSPLAGPKGGNTIYF
J gene: TRBJ2-1; V gene: TRBV4-3; D gene: NA; clone size: few; CDR3 DNA: TGCGCCAGCGGGGAGAGGGCGGGATCCTACAATGAGCAGTTCTTC; CDR3 protein: CASGERAGSYNEQFF
J gene: TRBJ2-2; V gene: TRBV3-1/TRBV3-2; D gene: TRBD2; clone size: NA; CDR3 DNA: TGTGCCAGCAGCCAACCCAGCGGGGGGGGCACCGGGGAGCTGTTTTTT; CDR3 protein: CASSQPSGGGTGELFF
J gene: TRBJ1-1; V gene: TRBV18; D gene: NA; clone size: once; CDR3 DNA: TGTGCCAGCTCAGTCAGGGTTGACACTGAAGCTTTCTTT; CDR3 protein: CASSVRVDTEAFF
J gene: TRBJ2-3; V gene: TRBV6-5; D gene: TRBD2; clone size: once; CDR3 DNA: TGTGCCAGCAGAACTAGCGGGGGTACAGATACGCAGTATTTT; CDR3 protein: CASRTSGGTDTQYF
J gene: TRBJ1-6; V gene: TRBV29-1; D gene: TRBD1; clone size: NA; CDR3 DNA: TGCAGCGTACGGCAGGGGGCTGTGGATTCACCCCTCCACTTT; CDR3 protein: CSVRQGAVDSPLHF
J gene: TRBJ1-2; V gene: TRBV5-1; D gene: NA; clone size: once; CDR3 DNA: TGCGCCAGCAGCTTGGCAGGGGATAAGGGCTACACCTTC; CDR3 protein: CASSLAGDKGYTF
J gene: TRBJ1-1; V gene: TRBV5-1; D gene: NA; clone size: NA; CDR3 DNA: TGCGCCAGCAGCCCCGGACACCAGAACACTGAAGCTTTCTTT; CDR3 protein: CASSPGHQNTEAFF
J gene: TRBJ2-1; V gene: TRBV14; D gene: TRBD1; clone size: once; CDR3 DNA: TGTGCCAGCAGCCAGGCCGGTGGGACAGGAACCTACAATGAGCAGTTCTTC; CDR3 protein: CASSQAGGTGTYNEQFF
J gene: TRBJ1-6; V gene: TRBV30; D gene: NA; clone size: NA; CDR3 DNA: TGTGCCTGGAGTGTACAAAACGTAGCGGGGTTTGTGCCCCTCCACTTT; CDR3 protein: CAWSVQNVAGFVPLHF
J gene: TRBJ1-4; V gene: TRBV7-9; D gene: TRBD1; clone size: NA; CDR3 DNA: TGTGCCAGCAGCTTTGGACAGGGCCTTATGGGGGAAAAACTGTTTTTT; CDR3 protein: CASSFGQGLMGEKLFF
J gene: TRBJ2-3; V gene: TRBV20-1; D gene: NA; clone size: NA; CDR3 DNA: TGCAGTGCGGAGGTGGGAGATACGCAGTATTTT; CDR3 protein: CSAEVGDTQYF
J gene: TRBJ1-3; V gene: TRBV19; D gene: NA; clone size: NA; CDR3 DNA: TGTGCCAGTAGTGGGGGCTTGGCTGGAAACACCATATATTTT; CDR3 protein: CASSGGLAGNTIYF
J gene: TRBJ2-1; V gene: TRBV7-2; D gene: TRBD2; clone size: NA; CDR3 DNA: TGTGCCAGCAGCCACGCCGGGACTAGAGGGACAATCGAGCAGTTCTTC; CDR3 protein: CASSHAGTRGTIEQFF
J gene: TRBJ2-5; V gene: TRBV24-1; D gene: TRBD2; clone size: NA; CDR3 DNA: TGTGCCACCAGTGACGGGGGGGGCGGAAAGACCCAGTACTTC; CDR3 protein: CATSDGGGGKTQYF
J gene: TRBJ2-2; V gene: TRBV5-1; D gene: NA; clone size: NA; CDR3 DNA: TGCGCCAGCAGCTGGCGAGGCGGGGAGCTGTTTTTT; CDR3 protein: CASSWRGGELFF
J gene: TRBJ2-3; V gene: TRBV6-4; D gene: TRBD2; clone size: NA; CDR3 DNA: TGTGCCAGCAGTGACTCGCCTGGCGGGGGGGCCTCAAATACGCAGTATTTT; CDR3 protein: CASSDSPGGGASNTQYF
J gene: TRBJ1-4; V gene: TRBV18; D gene: TRBD1; clone size: NA; CDR3 DNA: TGTGCCAGCTCACCGACAGGGTCATCCAATGAAAAACTGTTTTTT; CDR3 protein: CASSPTGSSNEKLFF
J gene: TRBJ2-5; V gene: TRBV7-8; D gene: TRBD1; clone size: NA; CDR3 DNA: TGTGCCATCAGGACAGGGCTACAAGAGACCCAGTACTTC; CDR3 protein: CAIRTGLQETQYF
J gene: TRBJ2-1; V gene: TRBV11-3; D gene: TRBD2; clone size: NA; CDR3 DNA: TGTGCCAGCAGCCCCCGTTTGCGGGGGGATTACAATGAGCAGTTCTTC; CDR3 protein: CASSPRLRGDYNEQFF
J gene: TRBJ1-6; V gene: TRBV6-1; D gene: NA; clone size: few; CDR3 DNA: TGTGCCAGCAGTGAAGGGGCCAGGGGTACCTATAATTCACCCCTCCACTTT; CDR3 protein: CASSEGARGTYNSPLHF
J gene: TRBJ1-1; V gene: TRBV30; D gene: NA; clone size: NA; CDR3 DNA: TGTGCCTGGAGTGTAAATCTAGTCTCGGCATTGGACACTGAAGCTTTCTTT; CDR3 protein: CAWSVNLVSALDTEAFF
J gene: TRBJ2-7; V gene: TRBV13; D gene: TRBD1; clone size: few; CDR3 DNA: TGTGCCAGCAGCTACCGGACAGGGAACTACGAGCAGTACTTC; CDR3 protein: CASSYRTGNYEQYF
J gene: TRBJ1-5; V gene: TRBV12-3/TRBV12-4; D gene: TRBD1; clone size: once; CDR3 DNA: TGTGCCAGCAGTTGGACAGGTAGTCAGCCCCAGCATTTT; CDR3 protein: CASSWTGSQPQHF
J gene: TRBJ2-3; V gene: TRBV6-1; D gene: TRBD1; clone size: NA; CDR3 DNA: TGTGCCAGCAGTGAAGTAATAGGACAGGGGTCAGATACGCAGTATTTT; CDR3 protein: CASSEVIGQGSDTQYF
J gene: TRBJ1-5; V gene: TRBV2; D gene: NA; clone size: NA; CDR3 DNA: TGTGCCAGCAGTCGACAGACTAGCAATCAGCCCCAGCATTTT; CDR3 protein: CASSRQTSNQPQHF
J gene: TRBJ1-2; V gene: TRBV10-2; D gene: TRBD1; clone size: NA; CDR3 DNA: TGCGCCAGCAGTGATGGCGGACAGGGGTTCGGCTACACCTTC; CDR3 protein: CASSDGGQGFGYTF
J gene: TRBJ1-5; V gene: TRBV5-6; D gene: TRBD1; clone size: NA; CDR3 DNA: TGTGCCAGCAGCTTCGGACAGGGCGGATTGGGCAATCAGCCCCAGCATTTT; CDR3 protein: CASSFGQGGLGNQPQHF
J gene: TRBJ2-6; V gene: TRBV28; D gene: NA; clone size: NA; CDR3 DNA: TGTGCCAGCAGTTTAATTGCCTTGAGGACAGCCAGCTCTGGGGCCAACGTCCTGACTTTC; CDR3 protein: CASSLIALRTASSGANVLTF
J gene: TRBJ2-7; V gene: TRBV2; D gene: NA; clone size: NA; CDR3 DNA: TGTGCCAGCACCCGAAGTAGGGCGATAGCCGGGAACGAGCAGTACTTC; CDR3 protein: CASTRSRAIAGNEQYF
J gene: TRBJ1-5; V gene: TRBV3-1/TRBV3-2; D gene: TRBD1; clone size: NA; CDR3 DNA: TGTGCCAGCAGCCAATCGCCGACAGGGAATCAGCCCCAGCATTTT; CDR3 protein: CASSQSPTGNQPQHF
J gene: TRBJ2-1; V gene: TRBV6-6; D gene: TRBD1; clone size: once; CDR3 DNA: TGTGCCAGCAGACTACCGGGACAGGGCGGCTACAATGAGCAGTTCTTC; CDR3 protein: CASRLPGQGGYNEQFF
J gene: TRBJ1-2; V gene: TRBV6-5; D gene: NA; clone size: NA; CDR3 DNA: TGTGCCACCATGCGGGACCGTGGGTACTATGGCTACACCTTC; CDR3 protein: CATMRDRGYYGYTF
J gene: TRBJ1-1; V gene: TRBV30; D gene: TRBD1; clone size: NA; CDR3 DNA: TGTGCCTGGAGTGTACAGGGGTTCACTGAAGCTTTCTTT; CDR3 protein: CAWSVQGFTEAFF
J gene: TRBJ1-2; V gene: TRBV12-3/TRBV12-4; D gene: TRBD1; clone size: NA; CDR3 DNA: TGTGCCAGCAGTCGTGGACAGGTCGGCTACACCTTC; CDR3 protein: CASSRGQVGYTF
J gene: TRBJ1-2; V gene: TRBV28; D gene: NA; clone size: NA; CDR3 DNA: TGTGCCAGCAGGGTGGCGGGGTTTTATGGCTACACCTTC; CDR3 protein: CASRVAGFYGYTF
J gene: TRBJ1-6; V gene: TRBV3-1/TRBV3-2; D gene: NA; clone size: NA; CDR3 DNA: TGTGCCAGCAGCCAAGGTAGCACATCACCCCTCCACTTT; CDR3 protein: CASSQGSTSPLHF
J gene: TRBJ1-3; V gene: TRBV12-3/TRBV12-4; D gene: NA; clone size: NA; CDR3 DNA: TGTGCCAGCGCTCTGGAGGGAAACACCATATATTTT; CDR3 protein: CASALEGNTIYF
J gene: TRBJ1-6; V gene: TRBV5-1; D gene: NA; clone size: once; CDR3 DNA: TGCGCCAGCAGTGTTTCAGGGTTGAGTAATTCACCCCTCCACTTT; CDR3 protein: CASSVSGLSNSPLHF
J gene: TRBJ2-7; V gene: TRBV4-1; D gene: NA; clone size: once; CDR3 DNA: TGCGCCAGCAGCCAAGAACGCAGGAAAACCTACGAGCAGTACTTC; CDR3 protein: CASSQERRKTYEQYF